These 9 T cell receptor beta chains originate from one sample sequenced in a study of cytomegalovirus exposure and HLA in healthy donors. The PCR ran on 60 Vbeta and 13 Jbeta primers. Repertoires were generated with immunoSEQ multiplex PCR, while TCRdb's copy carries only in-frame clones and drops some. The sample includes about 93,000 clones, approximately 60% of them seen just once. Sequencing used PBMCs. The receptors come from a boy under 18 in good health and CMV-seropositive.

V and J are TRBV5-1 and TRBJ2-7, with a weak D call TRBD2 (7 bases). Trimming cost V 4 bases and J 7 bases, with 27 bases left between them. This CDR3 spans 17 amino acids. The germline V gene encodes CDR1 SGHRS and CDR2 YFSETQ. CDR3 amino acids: CASSPGPGSGDTLEQYF. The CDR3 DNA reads TGCGCCAGCAGCCCAGGGCCTGGGAGCGGGGACACGTTAGAGCAGTACTTC. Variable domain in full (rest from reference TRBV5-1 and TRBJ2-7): KAGVTQTPRYLIKTRGQQVTLSCSPISGHRSVSWYQQTPGQGLQFLFEYFSETQRNKGNFPGRFSGRQFSNSRSEMNVSTLELGDSALYLCASSPGPGSGDTLEQYFGPGTRLTVT.

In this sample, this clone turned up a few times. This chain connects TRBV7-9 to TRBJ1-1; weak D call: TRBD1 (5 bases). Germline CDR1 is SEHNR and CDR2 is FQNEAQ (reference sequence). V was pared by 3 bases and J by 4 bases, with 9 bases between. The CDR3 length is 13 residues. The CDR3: CASSFRGTTEAFF. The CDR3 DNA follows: TGTGCCAGCAGCTTTCGGGGGACCACTGAAGCTTTCTTT.

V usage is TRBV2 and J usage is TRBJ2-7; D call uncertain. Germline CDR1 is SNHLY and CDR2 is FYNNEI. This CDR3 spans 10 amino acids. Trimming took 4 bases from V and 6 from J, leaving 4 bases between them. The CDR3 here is CASSAGEQYF. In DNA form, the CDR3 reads TGTGCCAGCAGTGCGGGCGAGCAGTACTTC.

The CDR3 DNA is TGTGCCAGCAGCTTAGAACAGGGGGCCGAGCAGTACTTC. It specifies CASSLEQGAEQYF. This rearrangement joins TRBV7-9 to TRBJ2-7; 9 bases align to TRBD1. Trimming cost V 1 base and J 6 bases; bases outside gene matches: 1. The germline V gene has CDR1 SEHNR and CDR2 FQNEAQ (reference sequence). The CDR3 is 13 residues long.

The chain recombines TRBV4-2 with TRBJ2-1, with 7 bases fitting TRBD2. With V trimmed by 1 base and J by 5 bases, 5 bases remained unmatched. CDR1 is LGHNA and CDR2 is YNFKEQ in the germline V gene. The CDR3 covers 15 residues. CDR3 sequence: CASSQGDYSDNEQFF. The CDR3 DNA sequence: TGTGCCAGCAGCCAAGGGGACTACTCGGACAATGAGCAGTTCTTC.

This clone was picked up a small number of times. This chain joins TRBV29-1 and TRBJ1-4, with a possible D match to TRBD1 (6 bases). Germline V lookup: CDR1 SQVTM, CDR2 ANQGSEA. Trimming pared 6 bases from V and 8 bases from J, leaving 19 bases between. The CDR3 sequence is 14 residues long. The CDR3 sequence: CSVSTSGQSEKLFF. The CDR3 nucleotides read TGCAGCGTGTCGACCTCCGGACAGTCGGAAAAACTGTTTTTT.

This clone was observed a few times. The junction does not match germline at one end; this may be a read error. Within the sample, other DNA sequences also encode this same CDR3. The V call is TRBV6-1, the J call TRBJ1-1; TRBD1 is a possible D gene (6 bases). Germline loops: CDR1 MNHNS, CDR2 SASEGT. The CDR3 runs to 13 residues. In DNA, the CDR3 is TGTGCCAGCAGCCTCAAACGGGACACAGAAGCTTTCTTT. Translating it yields CASSLKRDTEAFF.

The CDR3 sequence is CASSPGHSPLHF. The CDR3 DNA follows: TGTGCCAGCAGCCCCGGTCATTCACCCCTCCACTTT. V usage is TRBV5-4 and J usage is TRBJ1-6, with no clear D. Trimming removed 4 bases at V and 8 bases at J, with 7 bases between. Germline V lookup: CDR1 SGHNT, CDR2 YYREEE (reference sequence). The CDR3 covers 12 residues.

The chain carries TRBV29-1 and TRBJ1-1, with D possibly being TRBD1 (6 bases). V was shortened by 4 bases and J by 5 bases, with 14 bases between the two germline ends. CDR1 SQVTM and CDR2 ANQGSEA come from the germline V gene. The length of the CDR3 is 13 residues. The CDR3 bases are TGCAGCGTTGTTCTGGGGGCCCGGACTGAAGCTTTCTTT. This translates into CSVVLGARTEAFF.